This T cell receptor beta chain was observed in a study of T cell responses to AZD1222 COVID-19 vaccine. The CDR3 runs to 13 residues. Germline assignment: CDR1 SQVTM and CDR2 ANQGSEA. V shed 6 bases and J shed 2 bases, with 14 bases lying between them. General observations from the study: Mapped onto spike, vaccine-associated CD4 TCRs spanned it and were dominant at 160-218 and 743-854. The donor group comprised mostly white British people and more females; the analysis possibly underestimated clonal diversity. Spike-specific TCR breadth and depth went up after people got two AZD1222 doses.

Of note for this clone: The target antigen is unknown.

The assay was immunoSEQ multiplex PCR, and TCRdb's table has in-frame clones only and misses some. The sample has about 140,000 clones; just over 90% are singletons. This chain joins TRBV29-1 and TRBJ2-7, with a possible D match to TRBD1 (6 bases). The TCR comes from an adult who received the AZD1222 COVID-19 vaccine. This sample comprised peripheral blood, obtained 28 days after the second AZD1222 dose. The CDR3 nucleotides are TGCAGCGTAGCCCCAGGGGACCCCTACGAGCAGTACTTC. This translates into CSVAPGDPYEQYF.